This T cell receptor (beta chain) is from a study of blood T cell repertoires in COVID-19 (dated by TCRdb to about 2020). Regarding the complete study: Samples covering the acute and convalescent phases of COVID-19 were provided by collaborators in the United States, Italy and Spain. The prospective study material was composed of cDNA or gDNA derived from T cells, B-cell-depleted T cells, or PBMCs. Subjects who had been exposed to COVID-19, were actively infected with it, or had recovered from it provided the deeply sampled blood TCRbeta repertoires that made up the dataset. The repertoires were released in a freely available public database meant as a resource for research on the immune response to SARS-CoV-2. The samples were drawn from two sources: the first 160 participants of the ongoing ImmuneRACE study, and some 1,300 subjects contributed by 6 global collaborators. A de-identified subject ID, COVID-19 status, age in years and sex were almost always included in the sample metadata. Where available, HLA class I and class II types were obtained from metadata supplied by the sample provider rather than from assay-based typing.

Study-wide findings and limitations: How much clinical and demographic metadata was included differed by source and by participant, and the metadata was provided uncurated.

One collaborating source in Seattle enrolled patients while the patients were actively infected and followed the patients over time throughout the course of disease. Collaborating institutions collected whole blood in K2EDTA tubes following their own protocols. For TCRbeta analysis, collaborator samples were shipped as frozen whole blood, as isolated PBMCs, or as DNA extracted from either sample type. Between the V and J ends, shortened by 6 bases and 3 bases respectively, the junction contains 15 bases. The CDR3 runs 15 residues from the cysteine to the phenylalanine. CDR3 DNA is the only sequence kept; it has 45 bases, read in frame from the first base. Looking up the germline V gene yields CDR1 WSHSY and CDR2 SAAADI. The immunoSEQ Assay, a bias-controlled multiplex PCR, was used to amplify TCRbeta CDR3 regions from genomic DNA. From the authors' description of their analysis: The number of nucleated cells in each sample was estimated from the amplification of reference gene primers within the assay. To quantify the absolute abundance of each unique TCRbeta CDR3 rearrangement, sequence reads were collapsed and filtered. Productive Simpson clonality was computed per sample as the square root of Simpson's diversity index over productive rearrangements. Entries here come from immuneACCESS through TCRdb and include only in-frame sequences with V and J called. Some clones fail to appear in such tables; in the studies checked, an unresolved V gene covers under half of the shortfall, and the cause of the remainder is unknown. The V and J calls and clone size are taken from that table; D and trimming were inferred from the DNA. The sample yields roughly 160,000 clones; about 85% were counted once. The ten biggest clones cover 6.5% to 9.5% of the sample.

In the case of this clone: The antigen it binds to is not known. Base qualities were left out, and no much larger clone turns up one base away.

Sequencing was carried out using peripheral blood. This receptor chain uses TRBV10-2 and TRBJ1-3, with TRBD1 tentatively as D gene (6 bases match). The clonotype was recovered from a woman older than 75 with COVID-19, enrolled during active disease. The CDR3 region: CASRAGQFDGNTIYF. The DNA reads TGCGCCAGCAGGGCAGGACAGTTCGATGGAAACACCATATATTTT.